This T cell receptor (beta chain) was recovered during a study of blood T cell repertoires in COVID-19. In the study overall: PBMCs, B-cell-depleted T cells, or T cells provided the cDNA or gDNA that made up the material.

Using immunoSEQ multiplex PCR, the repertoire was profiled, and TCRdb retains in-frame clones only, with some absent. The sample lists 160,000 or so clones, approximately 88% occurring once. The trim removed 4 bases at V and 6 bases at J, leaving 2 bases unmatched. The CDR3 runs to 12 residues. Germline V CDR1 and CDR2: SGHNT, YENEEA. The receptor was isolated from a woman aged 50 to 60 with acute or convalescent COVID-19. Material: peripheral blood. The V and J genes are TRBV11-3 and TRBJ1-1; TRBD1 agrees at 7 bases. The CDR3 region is CASSSQGAEAFF. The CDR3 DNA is TGTGCCAGCAGCTCTCAGGGGGCTGAAGCTTTCTTT.